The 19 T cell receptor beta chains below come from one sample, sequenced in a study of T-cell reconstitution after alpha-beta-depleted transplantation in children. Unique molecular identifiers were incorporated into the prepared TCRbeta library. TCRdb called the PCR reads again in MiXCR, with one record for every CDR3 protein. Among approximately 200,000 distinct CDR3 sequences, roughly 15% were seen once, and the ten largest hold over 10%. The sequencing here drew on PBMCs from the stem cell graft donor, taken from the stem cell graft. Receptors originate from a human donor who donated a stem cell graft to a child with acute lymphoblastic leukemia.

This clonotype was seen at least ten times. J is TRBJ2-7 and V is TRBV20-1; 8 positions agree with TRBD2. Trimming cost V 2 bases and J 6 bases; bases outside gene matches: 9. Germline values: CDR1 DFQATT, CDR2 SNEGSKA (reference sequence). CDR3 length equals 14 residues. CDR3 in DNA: TGCAGTGCTAGACCTACACGCGGGGGGATCGAGCAGTACTTC. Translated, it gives CSARPTRGGIEQYF.

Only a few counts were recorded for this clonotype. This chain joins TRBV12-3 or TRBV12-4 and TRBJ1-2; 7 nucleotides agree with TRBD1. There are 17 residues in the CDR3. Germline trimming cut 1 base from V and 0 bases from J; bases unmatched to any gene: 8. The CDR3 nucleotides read TGTGCCAGCAGTTTAGATTTTAGGGGGCGAGCTAACTATGGCTACACCTTC. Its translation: CASSLDFRGRANYGYTF.

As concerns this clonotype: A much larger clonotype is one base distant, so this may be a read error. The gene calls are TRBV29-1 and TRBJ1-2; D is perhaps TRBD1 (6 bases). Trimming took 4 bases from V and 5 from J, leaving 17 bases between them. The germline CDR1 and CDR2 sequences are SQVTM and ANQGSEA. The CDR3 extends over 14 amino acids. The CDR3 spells CSVVNRDVLYGYTF. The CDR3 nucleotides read TGCAGCGTTGTGAACAGGGATGTTCTTTATGGCTACACCTTC.

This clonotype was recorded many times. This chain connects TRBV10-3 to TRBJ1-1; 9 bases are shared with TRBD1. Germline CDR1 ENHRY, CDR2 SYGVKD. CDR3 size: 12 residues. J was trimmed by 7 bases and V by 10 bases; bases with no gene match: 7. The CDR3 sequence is CATGTGLYEAFF. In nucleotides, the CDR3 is TGTGCCACCGGGACAGGGTTATATGAAGCTTTCTTT.

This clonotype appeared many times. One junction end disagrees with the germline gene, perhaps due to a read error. Here the CDR3 reads CSAGRGNRPQHF. The CDR3 bases are TGCAGTGCGGGGAGAGGTAATCGGCCCCAGCATTTT. The V gene is TRBV20-1, the J gene TRBJ1-5, with D hard to call. Looked up from germline, CDR1 is DFQATT and CDR2 is SNEGSKA (reference sequence). The CDR3 has 12 amino acids.

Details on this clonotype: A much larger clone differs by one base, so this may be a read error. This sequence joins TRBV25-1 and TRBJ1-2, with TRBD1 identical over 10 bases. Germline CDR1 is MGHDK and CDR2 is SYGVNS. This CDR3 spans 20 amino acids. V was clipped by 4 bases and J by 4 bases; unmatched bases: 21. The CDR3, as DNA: TGTGCCAGCAGTGGGCTGAAAACATGGACAGGGGGGGAGAGGGCCTATGGCTACACCTTC. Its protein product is CASSGLKTWTGGERAYGYTF.

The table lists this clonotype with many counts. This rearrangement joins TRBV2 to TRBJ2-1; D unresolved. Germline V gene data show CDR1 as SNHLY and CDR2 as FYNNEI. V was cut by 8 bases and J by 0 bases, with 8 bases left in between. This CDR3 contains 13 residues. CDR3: CASVQSSYNEQFF. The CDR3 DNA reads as TGTGCCAGCGTGCAGAGCTCCTACAATGAGCAGTTCTTC.

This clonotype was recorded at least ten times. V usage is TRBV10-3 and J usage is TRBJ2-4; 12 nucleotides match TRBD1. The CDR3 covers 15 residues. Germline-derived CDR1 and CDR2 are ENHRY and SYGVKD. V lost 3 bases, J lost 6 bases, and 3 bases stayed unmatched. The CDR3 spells CAISDGTGGRNIQYF. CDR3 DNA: TGTGCCATCAGTGACGGGACAGGGGGCCGAAACATTCAGTACTTC.

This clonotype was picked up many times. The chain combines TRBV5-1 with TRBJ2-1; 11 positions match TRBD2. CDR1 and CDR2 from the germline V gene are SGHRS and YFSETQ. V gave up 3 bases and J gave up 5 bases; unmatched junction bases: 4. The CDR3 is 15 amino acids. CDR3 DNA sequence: TGCGCCAGCAGCTCCGGGACTAGCGGACACAATGAGCAGTTCTTC. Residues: CASSSGTSGHNEQFF.

The CDR3 region is CAAAQRPNYGYTF. Here the CDR3 DNA reads TGTGCCGCAGCACAGCGGCCTAACTATGGCTACACCTTC. V usage is TRBV19 and J usage is TRBJ1-2; the D is unclear. V dropped 11 bases and J dropped 0 bases, with 13 bases sitting between them. There are 13 residues in the CDR3. Germline V gene sequence: CDR1 LNHDA, CDR2 SQIVND (reference sequence).

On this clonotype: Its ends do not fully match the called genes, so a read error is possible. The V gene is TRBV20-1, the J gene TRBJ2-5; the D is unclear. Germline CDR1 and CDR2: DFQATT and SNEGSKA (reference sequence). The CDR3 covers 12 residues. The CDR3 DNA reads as TGCAGTGCGGTCAAAGAAGGAGAGACCAAGTACTTC. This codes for CSAVKEGETKYF.

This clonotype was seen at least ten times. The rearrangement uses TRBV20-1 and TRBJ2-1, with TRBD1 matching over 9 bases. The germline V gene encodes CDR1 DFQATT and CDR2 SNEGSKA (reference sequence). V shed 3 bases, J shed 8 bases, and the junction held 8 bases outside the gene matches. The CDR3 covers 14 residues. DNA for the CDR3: TGCAGTGCTAGGTCCGGACAGGGGATCGATGAGCAGTTCTTC. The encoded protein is CSARSGQGIDEQFF.

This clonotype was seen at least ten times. The CDR3 DNA reads TGCAGTGCCCCCGGGTTCCCCCGAGATACGCAGTATTTT. It encodes CSAPGFPRDTQYF. The rearrangement links TRBV20-1 to TRBJ2-3; D is undetermined. Germline values: CDR1 DFQATT, CDR2 SNEGSKA (reference sequence). The V and J ends lost 6 bases and 5 bases respectively, with 15 bases between them. This CDR3 comprises 13 residues.

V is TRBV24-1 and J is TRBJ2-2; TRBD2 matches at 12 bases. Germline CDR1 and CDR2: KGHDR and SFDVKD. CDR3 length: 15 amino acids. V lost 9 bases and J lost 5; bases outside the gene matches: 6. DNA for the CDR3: TGTGCCACCGGGGTACTAGCGGGAGGAACCGGGGAGCTGTTTTTT. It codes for CATGVLAGGTGELFF.

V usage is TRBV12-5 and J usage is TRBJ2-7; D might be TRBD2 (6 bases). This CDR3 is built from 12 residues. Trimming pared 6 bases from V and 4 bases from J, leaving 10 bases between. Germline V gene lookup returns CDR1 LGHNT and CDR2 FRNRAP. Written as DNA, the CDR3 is TGTGCTAGTGGGAAGGAGGGTTACGAGCAGTACTTC. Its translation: CASGKEGYEQYF.

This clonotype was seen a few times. This chain's CDR3 is CASSLAVTTGEQYF. In DNA form, the CDR3 reads TGTGCCAGCAGTTTAGCGGTGACAACGGGCGAGCAGTACTTC. The V call is TRBV12-3 or TRBV12-4, the J call TRBJ2-7; the D is unclear. V was trimmed by 0 bases and J by 6 bases, leaving 12 bases between them. The CDR3 totals 14 residues.

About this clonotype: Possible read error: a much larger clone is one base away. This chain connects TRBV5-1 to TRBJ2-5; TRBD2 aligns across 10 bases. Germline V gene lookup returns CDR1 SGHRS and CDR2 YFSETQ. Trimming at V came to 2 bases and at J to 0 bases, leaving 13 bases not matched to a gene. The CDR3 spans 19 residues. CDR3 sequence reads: CASSLRTSGLHTYQETQYF. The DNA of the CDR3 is TGCGCCAGCAGCTTAAGGACTAGCGGACTACATACGTACCAAGAGACCCAGTACTTC.

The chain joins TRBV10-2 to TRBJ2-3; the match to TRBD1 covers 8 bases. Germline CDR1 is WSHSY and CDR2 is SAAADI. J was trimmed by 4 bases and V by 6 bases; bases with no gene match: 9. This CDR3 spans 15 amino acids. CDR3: CASSEGQGGADTQYF. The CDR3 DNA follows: TGCGCCAGCAGCGAAGGACAGGGTGGCGCAGATACGCAGTATTTT.

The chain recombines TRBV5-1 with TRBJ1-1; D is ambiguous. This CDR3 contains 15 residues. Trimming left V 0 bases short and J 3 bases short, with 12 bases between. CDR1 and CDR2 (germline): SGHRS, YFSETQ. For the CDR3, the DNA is TGCGCCAGCAGCTTGGTTGGGTATGGCGACACTGAAGCTTTCTTT. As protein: CASSLVGYGDTEAFF. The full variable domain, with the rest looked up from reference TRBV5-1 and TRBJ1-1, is KAGVTQTPRYLIKTRGQQVTLSCSPISGHRSVSWYQQTPGQGLQFLFEYFSETQRNKGNFPGRFSGRQFSNSRSEMNVSTLELGDSALYLCASSLVGYGDTEAFFGQGTRLTVV.